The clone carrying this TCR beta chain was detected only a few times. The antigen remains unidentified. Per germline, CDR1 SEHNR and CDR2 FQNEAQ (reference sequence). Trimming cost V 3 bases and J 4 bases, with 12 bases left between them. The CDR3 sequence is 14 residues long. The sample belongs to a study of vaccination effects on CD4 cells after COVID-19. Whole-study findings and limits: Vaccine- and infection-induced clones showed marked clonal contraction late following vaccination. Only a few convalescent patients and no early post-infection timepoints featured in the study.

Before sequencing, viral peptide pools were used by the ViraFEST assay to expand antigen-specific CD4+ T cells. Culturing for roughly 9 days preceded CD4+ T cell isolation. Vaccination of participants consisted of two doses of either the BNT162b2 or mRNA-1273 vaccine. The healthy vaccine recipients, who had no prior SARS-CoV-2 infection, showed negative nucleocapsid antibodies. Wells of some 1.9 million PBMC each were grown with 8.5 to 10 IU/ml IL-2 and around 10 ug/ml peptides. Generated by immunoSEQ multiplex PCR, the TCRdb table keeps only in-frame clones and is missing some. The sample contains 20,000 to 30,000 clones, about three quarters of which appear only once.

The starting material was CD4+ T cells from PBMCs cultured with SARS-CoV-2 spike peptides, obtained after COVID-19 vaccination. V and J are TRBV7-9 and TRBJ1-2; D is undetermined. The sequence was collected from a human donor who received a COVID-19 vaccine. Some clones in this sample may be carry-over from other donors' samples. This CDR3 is CASSFEIDLYGYTF. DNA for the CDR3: TGTGCCAGCAGCTTTGAGATAGATCTCTATGGCTACACCTTC.